This T cell receptor beta chain originates from a study of blood T cell repertoires in COVID-19. In the original workflow: Counts of nucleated cells, estimated from reference gene primer amplification, were obtained. TCRdb's table, derived via immunoSEQ multiplex PCR, lists solely in-frame clones and lacks some. V and J calls and clone size follow that table, whereas D and trimming were derived from the DNA. Of 300,000 to 450,000 clones in the sample, around 84% are singletons; the top ten hold roughly 1.2%. V lost 2 bases and J lost 1, with 11 bases in between. Germline V gene lookup returns CDR1 MNHEY and CDR2 SVGAGI. The CDR3 extends over 16 amino acids.

The rearrangement joins TRBV6-5 to TRBJ2-2; tentatively, D is TRBD1 (5 bases). This TCR derives from a human donor with acute or convalescent COVID-19. The donor label of this sample is uncertain. What was sequenced was peripheral blood. The CDR3 is CASSYTGSRNTGELFF. DNA for the CDR3: TGTGCCAGCAGTTACACAGGCTCCCGGAACACCGGGGAGCTGTTTTTT.